This TCR beta chain was profiled in a study of OX40 agonist ivuxolimab in advanced cancers. Patients with a history of autoimmune disease or on systemic immunosuppression were excluded. In its sample, this clone was seen once. The target antigen is unknown. V was shortened by 1 base and J by 7 bases, with 12 bases between the two germline ends. CDR1 SGHDT and CDR2 YYEEEE come from the germline V gene. This CDR3 region has 14 residues. General study points: Doses of 0.1 to 3.0 mg/kg were accompanied by clonal expansion of CD4+ and CD8+ blood T cells by week 6. Low normalized clonal expansion also occurred in some nonresponding patients. On average, a greater number of expanded clones characterised CD8+ T cells relative to CD4+.

Libraries were prepared by immunoSEQ multiplex PCR; TCRdb keeps only in-frame clonotypes and omits some of them. This sample carries some 71,000 clones, over 80% of them seen once, and the ten largest clones take approximately 14%. The chain joins TRBV5-6 to TRBJ1-5; D uncertain. This material consisted of CD4+ or CD8+ T cells sorted from blood, taken in a trial of the OX40 agonist ivuxolimab. The sequence was collected from an adult with an advanced solid tumor such as melanoma, head and neck, liver or kidney cancer. The CDR3, as DNA: TGTGCCAGCAGCTTGTCACCTGGTGGGCAGCCCCAGCATTTT. This gives the protein CASSLSPGGQPQHF.